The 5 T cell receptor beta chains presented below share a single source sample, sequenced in a study of identical twins. TCRdb re-derived calls from the 5' RACE reads in MiXCR, one entry per CDR3 protein. The sample carries about 550,000 distinct CDR3 sequences, 20% to 25% recorded once. This sample was shared with a second study, whose subject was yellow fever vaccine responses in identical twins.

Material for sequencing was CD4+ T cells sorted from blood. These receptors all come from a woman younger than 30 in good health.

This clonotype was counted only a few times. V is TRBV6-1 and J is TRBJ2-7; 9 nucleotides line up with TRBD2. The germline V gene encodes CDR1 MNHNS and CDR2 SASEGT. V lost 6 bases and J lost 1; bases outside the gene matches: 7. The CDR3 extends over 15 amino acids. CDR3 nucleotide sequence: TGTGCCAGCAGAGCCGGGACTAGCCATTCCTACGAGCAGTACGTC. Protein: CASRAGTSHSYEQYV.

The chain couples TRBV20-1 to TRBJ2-3, with 15 bases aligning to TRBD2. The length of the CDR3 is 14 residues. With V trimmed by 5 bases and J by 6 bases, 3 bases remained unmatched. Germline V gives CDR1 DFQATT, CDR2 SNEGSKA (reference sequence). For the CDR3, the DNA is TGCAGTGCTGGGACTAGCGGGAGGCGGGATACGCAGTATTTT. The encoded protein is CSAGTSGRRDTQYF.

In this sample, this clonotype turned up a few times. The chain joins TRBV2 to TRBJ2-1; no definite D call. Trimming pared 6 bases from V and 9 bases from J, leaving 15 bases between. The CDR3 has 13 residues. Per the germline V gene, CDR1 is SNHLY and CDR2 is FYNNEI. The CDR3 sequence: CASRQEPSSEQFF. In DNA form, the CDR3 reads TGTGCCAGCAGGCAGGAGCCCTCAAGTGAGCAGTTCTTC.

V is TRBV2 and J is TRBJ2-5; D remains unclear. The V and J ends lost 6 bases and 0 bases respectively, with 5 bases between them. The CDR3 is 12 residues long. Germline V gives CDR1 SNHLY, CDR2 FYNNEI. The CDR3 DNA reads as TGTGCCAGCAGGGCAGACCAAGAGACCCAGTACTTC. This gives the protein CASRADQETQYF.

This clonotype appeared many times. The chain joins TRBV12-3 or TRBV12-4 to TRBJ1-5; no definite D call. The length of the CDR3 is 13 residues. Trimming cost V 1 base and J 2 bases, with 3 bases left between them. DNA of the CDR3: TGTGCCAGCAGTTTAGTAGGCAATCAGCCCCAGCATTTT. Protein: CASSLVGNQPQHF.